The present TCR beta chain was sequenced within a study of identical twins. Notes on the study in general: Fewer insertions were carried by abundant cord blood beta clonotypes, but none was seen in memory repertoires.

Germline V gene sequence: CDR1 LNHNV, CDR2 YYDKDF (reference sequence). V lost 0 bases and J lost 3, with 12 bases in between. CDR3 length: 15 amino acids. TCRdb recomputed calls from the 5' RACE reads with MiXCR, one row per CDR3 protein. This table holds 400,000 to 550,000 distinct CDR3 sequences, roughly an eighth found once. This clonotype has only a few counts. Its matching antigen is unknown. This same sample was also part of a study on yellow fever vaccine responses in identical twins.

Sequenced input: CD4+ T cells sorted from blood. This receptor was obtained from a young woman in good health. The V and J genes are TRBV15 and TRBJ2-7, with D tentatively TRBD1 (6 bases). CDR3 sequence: CATSRDGQGSYEQYF. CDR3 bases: TGTGCCACCAGCAGAGATGGTCAGGGGAGCTACGAGCAGTACTTC.